This TCR beta chain emerged from a study of T cells after posttransplantation cyclophosphamide. The J segment lost 5 bases and the V segment lost 6 bases, leaving 10 bases of the junction unmatched. The germline CDR1 and CDR2 sequences are SQVTM and ANQGSEA. This CDR3 is 14 amino acids long. Profiled with immunoSEQ multiplex PCR; TCRdb holds only in-frame clones, not every one. Of 3,500 to 4,000 clones listed, about 62% are singletons. The receptor was isolated from a man younger than 40 in good health and a related stem cell transplant donor. J is TRBJ1-5 and V is TRBV29-1, with 7 bases identical to TRBD1. Sequenced input: memory CD8+ T cells sorted from blood. This CDR3 reads CSVRGTAEDQPQHF. As DNA, the CDR3 is TGCAGCGTACGAGGGACAGCTGAAGATCAGCCCCAGCATTTT. Full variable domain (remainder filled in from reference TRBV29-1 and TRBJ1-5): SAVISQKPSRDICQRGTSLTIQCQVDSQVTMMFWYRQQPGQSLTLIATANQGSEATYESGFVIDKFPISRPNLTFSTLTVSNMSPEDSSIYLCSVRGTAEDQPQHFGDGTRLSIL.